This T cell receptor (beta chain) was identified in a study of T cell repertoires in cytomegalovirus infection. Study in general: It was the public TCR beta signatures that indicated both CMV infection and matching HLA type.

Trimming took off 5 bases at V and 4 bases at J, with 10 bases between the two ends. CDR1 and CDR2 from the germline V gene are SGHTA and FQGNSA. CDR3 length equals 13 residues. This clonotype occurred many times. Its target is unknown. Study outcomes and limitations: CMV-specific TCR beta clonotypes restricted by HLA-C dominated the ex vivo response. Carriage of CMV together with the relevant HLA was identifiable through cumulative public TCR beta family frequency.

One entry per CDR3 protein results from TCRdb running MiXCR on the reads. The sample has 400,000 or so distinct CDR3 sequences, 15% to 20% seen once; the top ten hold roughly 8.7%. Specimen: PBMCs. The TCR was taken from a human donor in good health (CMV status not recorded). Some clones in this sample may be carry-over from other donors' samples. The chain links TRBV7-2 to TRBJ2-3; no definite D call. CDR3 loop: CASSPFRADTQYF. The DNA for the CDR3 is TGTGCCAGCAGCCCTTTCCGGGCAGATACGCAGTATTTT.